These 9 T cell receptor beta chains came from one sample sequenced in a study of a mutant IDH1 vaccine in newly diagnosed glioma. The repertoire was sequenced with immunoSEQ multiplex PCR; TCRdb's copy has only in-frame clones and lacks some. Of around 84,000 clones listed, 75% to 85% are singletons. Stated time point: week 47, end of study. Mutant IDH1 20-mer peptide, at 300 ug, made up each vaccine dose, with topical imiquimod. These TCRs are of unknown antigen specificity. Sample: PBMCs, taken from a glioma patient whose treatment included an IDH1 peptide vaccine. The receptors shown here come from a man aged 35-49 years with glioma.

The V gene is TRBV5-4, the J gene TRBJ2-5, with D perhaps assigned TRBD1 or TRBD2 (5 bases each). Looked up from germline, CDR1 is SGHNT and CDR2 is YYREEE (reference sequence). V lost 3 bases, J lost 3 bases, and 24 bases lay in between. The CDR3 spans 18 residues. The CDR3 sequence is CASSSGARGPRGEETQYF. The CDR3 DNA sequence: TGTGCCAGCAGCTCAGGAGCAAGGGGTCCTAGGGGAGAAGAGACCCAGTACTTC.

The V gene is TRBV28, the J gene TRBJ1-1, with D unclear. This CDR3 comprises 14 residues. Germline CDR1 reads MDHEN; CDR2 reads SYDVKM. Trimming stripped 7 bases from V and 1 base from J, with 13 bases between. Written as DNA, the CDR3 is TGTGCCAGCAATCCCGGCGGCGGGAACACTGAAGCTTTCTTT. This translates into CASNPGGGNTEAFF.

The gene calls are TRBV20-1 and TRBJ2-5, with D unresolved. This CDR3 is built from 11 residues. CDR1 and CDR2 from the germline V gene are DFQATT and SNEGSKA (reference sequence). V shed 5 bases and J shed 5 bases, with 9 bases lying between them. This chain's CDR3 is CSAGPRETQYF. DNA for the CDR3: TGCAGTGCTGGACCGCGGGAGACCCAGTACTTC.

The genes are TRBV7-3 and TRBJ2-2; TRBD1 aligns across 7 bases. Unmatched junction bases numbered 13, after V lost 2 bases and J lost 7 bases. The germline CDR1 and CDR2 sequences are SGHTA and FQGTGA. The CDR3 extends over 17 amino acids. CDR3 sequence reads: CASSLGAPGQRSGELFF. The CDR3 DNA reads as TGTGCCAGCAGCTTAGGTGCCCCGGGACAGAGAAGCGGGGAGCTGTTTTTT.

This sequence joins TRBV10-2 and TRBJ2-1, with 10 bases lining up with TRBD1. CDR3 length: 16 residues. The germline V gene has CDR1 WSHSY and CDR2 SAAADI. The V segment lost 3 bases and the J segment 10 bases; nucleotides outside the gene matches: 12. For the CDR3, the DNA is TGCGCCAGCAGTGAACCTCGGGACAGGGGAGGCAAAGAGCAGTTCTTC. Its translation is CASSEPRDRGGKEQFF.

This CDR3 is CASSLGPGVKNEQFF. In nucleotides, the CDR3 is TGTGCCAGCAGCTTAGGTCCGGGGGTTAAAAATGAGCAGTTCTTC. This chain uses TRBV7-2 with TRBJ2-1; D is perhaps TRBD2 (6 bases). The CDR3 totals 15 residues. Per germline, CDR1 SGHTA and CDR2 FQGNSA. The V gene lost 1 base and the J gene lost 7 bases, with 14 bases spanning the gap.

This chain links TRBV27 with TRBJ1-1; D might be TRBD1 (5 bases). Germline V gives CDR1 MNHEY, CDR2 SMNVEV (reference sequence). V was trimmed by 8 bases and J by 2 bases, leaving 21 bases between them. The CDR3 runs 16 residues. The CDR3 DNA follows: TGTGCCAGCTCCCAAGGGCAGGGTTTGGTAAACACTGAAGCTTTCTTT. This codes for CASSQGQGLVNTEAFF.

The chain uses TRBV21-1 and TRBJ2-7; the D call in the table, TRBD1, was not verified against the DNA. TRBV21-1 is listed as a pseudogene. The CDR3 is 15 amino acids. CDR3 protein: CASSKAGTGGSEQYF. Here the CDR3 DNA reads TGTGCCAGCAGCAAAGCCGGGACAGGGGGCTCCGAGCAGTACTTC.

This chain uses TRBV7-8 with TRBJ2-5; no firm D call. The J call is doubtful: the DNA matches TRBJ2-7 better. Per the germline V gene, CDR1 is SGHVS and CDR2 is FQNEAQ. The CDR3 covers 14 residues. The CDR3 sequence: CASSSTNINYEQYF. The CDR3 DNA follows: TGTGCCAGCAGCTCGACAAATATAAACTACGAGCAGTACTTC.